These 27 T cell receptor beta chains were all obtained from the same sample, sequenced in a study of blood T cell repertoires in COVID-19. Assay used: immunoSEQ multiplex PCR; TCRdb lists only in-frame clones, some missing. Among over 55,000 clones listed, around 86% were seen once. Specimen: peripheral blood. The receptor set was obtained from a man in his forties or fifties with active COVID-19.

The CDR3 coding sequence is TGTGCCAGCACACCGACAGGGGACACCGGGGAGCTGTTTTTT. This translates into CASTPTGDTGELFF. This sequence joins TRBV10-3 and TRBJ2-2; TRBD1 agrees at 8 bases. The CDR3 runs 14 residues. Germline V gene sequence: CDR1 ENHRY, CDR2 SYGVKD. V was clipped by 10 bases and J by 3 bases; unmatched bases: 7.

This chain connects TRBV27 to TRBJ2-2; TRBD2 aligns across 8 bases. After removal of 7 bases from V and 5 bases from J, the junction contained 12 bases not matched to a gene. The CDR3 is made up of 16 amino acids. Germline V gene data show CDR1 as MNHEY and CDR2 as SMNVEV (reference sequence). The chain's CDR3 is CASKGLAGRLTGELFF. CDR3 nucleotide sequence: TGTGCCAGCAAAGGATTAGCGGGACGCCTAACCGGGGAGCTGTTTTTT.

As to this clone: Other DNA sequences of this sample code for an identical CDR3. As DNA, the CDR3 is TGTGCCAGCAGCCTAGGGGGGGATCAGCCCCAGCATTTT. It is translated as CASSLGGDQPQHF. This chain uses TRBV7-6 with TRBJ1-5; weak D call: TRBD1 (6 bases). Trimming shortened V by 5 bases and J by 5 bases, and 10 bases separated the two germline ends. Germline V gene sequence: CDR1 SGHVS, CDR2 FNYEAQ. CDR3 length: 13 residues. The full variable domain, completed using reference TRBV7-6 and TRBJ1-5, is GAGVSQSPRYKVTKRGQDVALRCDPISGHVSLYWYRQALGQGPEFLTYFNYEAQQDKSGLPNDRFSAERPEGSISTLTIQRTEQRDSAMYRCASSLGGDQPQHFGDGTRLSIL.

This clone was observed a handful of times. This chain joins TRBV27 and TRBJ2-5; D not certain. Germline values: CDR1 MNHEY, CDR2 SMNVEV (reference sequence). Trimming took off 5 bases at V and 4 bases at J, with 17 bases between the two ends. CDR3 length: 15 amino acids. The CDR3 DNA reads as TGTGCCAGCAGTCTCTTTGCTATGTCATCAGAGACCCAGTACTTC. Amino acids: CASSLFAMSSETQYF.

The chain links TRBV4-3 to TRBJ1-6, with D perhaps matching TRBD1 (6 bases). There are 15 residues in the CDR3. Trimming removed 4 bases at V and 7 bases at J, with 14 bases between. Germline V CDR1 and CDR2: LGHNA, YSLEER. CDR3 protein: CASSPRKRGNSPLHF. The DNA of the CDR3 is TGCGCCAGCAGCCCCCGAAAAAGGGGGAATTCACCCCTCCACTTT.

This clone was observed once. This chain links TRBV2 with TRBJ1-5; 7 bases align to TRBD1. The CDR3 runs 15 residues. Per the germline V gene, CDR1 is SNHLY and CDR2 is FYNNEI. V dropped 4 bases and J dropped 6; count of bases not matched to a gene: 9. CDR3 sequence (DNA): TGTGCCAGCAGTGGTCGGACAGGCCCAGGTCAGCCCCAGCATTTT. Translated: CASSGRTGPGQPQHF.

This chain connects TRBV28 to TRBJ1-2; TRBD1 matches 7 bases. Germline CDR1 is MDHEN and CDR2 is SYDVKM. Trimming at V came to 4 bases and at J to 8 bases, leaving 10 bases not matched to a gene. The CDR3 runs 14 residues. For the CDR3, the DNA is TGTGCCAGCAGTTACATACAGGGGAACGAGGGCTACACCTTC. Translated: CASSYIQGNEGYTF.

The chain joins TRBV9 to TRBJ1-6, with no clear D. V lost 3 bases to trimming and J lost 8 bases, with 6 bases between them. The CDR3 is 12 residues long. CDR1 and CDR2 (germline): SGDLS, YYNGEE. This CDR3 reads CASSALDSPLHF. In DNA form, the CDR3 reads TGTGCCAGCAGCGCCCTCGATTCACCCCTCCACTTT.

The V and J genes are TRBV6-5 and TRBJ2-7; tentatively, D is TRBD1 (6 bases). The V end lost 8 bases, the J end lost 6 bases, and 14 bases lay between the germline ends. The V gene's germline CDR1 is MNHEY and CDR2 SVGAGI. The CDR3 runs to 12 residues. CDR3 protein: CASRNRVGEQYF. For the CDR3, the DNA is TGTGCCAGCCGGAACAGGGTAGGCGAGCAGTACTTC.

The V call is TRBV10-3, the J call TRBJ1-1; no clear D. V was pared by 4 bases and J by 0 bases, with 9 bases between. Germline values: CDR1 ENHRY, CDR2 SYGVKD. This CDR3 spans 14 amino acids. The DNA for the CDR3 is TGTGCCATCAGTGGAGCCCTAATGAACACTGAAGCTTTCTTT. Translated, it gives CAISGALMNTEAFF.

The chain recombines TRBV11-2 with TRBJ2-1; TRBD2 matches 10 bases. There are 15 residues in the CDR3. V lost 5 bases to trimming and J lost 4 bases; unmatched junction nucleotides: 5. CDR1 is SGHAT, CDR2 FQNNGV, per germline. This CDR3 is CASSLLAGVYNEQFF. The DNA for the CDR3 is TGTGCCAGCAGCCTTCTAGCGGGAGTGTACAATGAGCAGTTCTTC.

The genes are TRBV5-4 and TRBJ2-5, with no clear D. V lost 4 bases and J 2 bases, leaving 12 bases between the germline ends. Germline CDR1 reads SGHNT; CDR2 reads YYREEE (reference sequence). There are 14 residues in the CDR3. The CDR3 bases are TGTGCCAGCAGCCCCCGGGTGAAACAAGAGACCCAGTACTTC. The encoded protein is CASSPRVKQETQYF.

The V gene is TRBV6-2 or TRBV6-3, the J gene TRBJ2-7; 10 positions match TRBD2. The V gene end was trimmed by 6 bases and the J gene end by 1 base; junction bases not matched to a gene: 21. Germline CDR1 and CDR2: MNHEY and SVGEGT. The CDR3 length is 20 residues. The CDR3 spells CASSPYPPPSGSSWSYEQYF. As DNA, the CDR3 is TGTGCCAGCAGCCCTTATCCCCCTCCTAGCGGGAGCTCTTGGTCCTACGAGCAGTACTTC.

The table lists this clone with a count of one. The CDR3 nucleotides are TGTGCCAGCAGTCCCTTGGGACTAGCGGGAGGGCCGGGTGAGACCCAGTACTTC. It encodes CASSPLGLAGGPGETQYF. The V call is TRBV27, the J call TRBJ2-5; 16 bases are a match to TRBD2. With V trimmed by 5 bases and J by 5 bases, 11 bases remained unmatched. Germline-derived CDR1 and CDR2 are MNHEY and SMNVEV (reference sequence). The CDR3 is made up of 18 amino acids.

The chain uses TRBV4-3 and TRBJ2-7, with a possible D match to TRBD1 (6 bases). Germline values: CDR1 LGHNA, CDR2 YSLEER. The CDR3 runs to 12 residues. Trimming removed 0 bases at V and 11 bases at J, with 11 bases between. In DNA, the CDR3 is TGCGCCAGCAGCCAAGATCGGACAGAGGAGTACTTC. Translated: CASSQDRTEEYF.

DNA of the CDR3: TGTGCCAGCAGCGGTCGGAGCGCCGGGGAGCTGTTTTTT. Protein: CASSGRSAGELFF. V gene TRBV9 combines with J gene TRBJ2-2; D ambiguous. Germline assignment: CDR1 SGDLS and CDR2 YYNGEE. V lost 3 bases to trimming and J lost 6 bases, with 9 bases between them. CDR3 length: 13 amino acids.

This rearrangement joins TRBV5-5 to TRBJ2-7; tentatively, D is TRBD1 (5 bases). Germline-derived CDR1 and CDR2 are SGHKS and YYEKEE (reference sequence). The germline V and J ends were trimmed by 5 bases and 0 bases, with 21 bases remaining between them. The CDR3 is 17 residues long. CDR3: CASSRDFRTQSSYEQYF. CDR3 nucleotides: TGTGCCAGCAGTAGGGATTTTCGGACACAGAGCTCCTACGAGCAGTACTTC.

This clone was observed a few times. The chain recombines TRBV24-1 with TRBJ1-1, with a possible D match to TRBD1 (5 bases). CDR1 is KGHDR and CDR2 is SFDVKD in the germline V gene. Trimming removed 12 bases at V and 8 bases at J, with 21 bases between. CDR3 length: 13 amino acids. The CDR3 sequence: CASQILCQGEAFF. CDR3 nucleotides: TGTGCCTCTCAGATTTTGTGTCAGGGAGAAGCTTTCTTT.

This chain joins TRBV4-1 and TRBJ2-2; D gene unclear. CDR3 length equals 14 residues. The germline V gene encodes CDR1 MGHRA and CDR2 YSYEKL. Trimming removed 2 bases at V and 1 base at J, with 5 bases between. The DNA for the CDR3 is TGCGCCAGCAGCCAAACTCAGAACACCGGGGAGCTGTTTTTT. It codes for CASSQTQNTGELFF.

V is TRBV29-1 and J is TRBJ2-5; 9 nucleotides match TRBD2. Germline CDR1 SQVTM, CDR2 ANQGSEA. The V gene end was trimmed by 7 bases and the J gene end by 1 base; junction bases not matched to a gene: 4. The CDR3 has 13 amino acids. The CDR3 is CSASLAGQETQYF. The CDR3 DNA follows: TGCAGCGCCTCACTAGCGGGCCAAGAGACCCAGTACTTC.

The V gene is TRBV6-2 or TRBV6-3, the J gene TRBJ2-7; maybe TRBD1 (5 bases). Trimming removed 5 bases from V and 7 bases from J, with 21 bases in between. This CDR3 is 15 amino acids long. Germline CDR1 and CDR2: MNHEY and SVGEGT. CDR3 in amino acids: CASSQGVTALGEQYF. The CDR3 nucleotides read TGTGCCAGCAGTCAGGGCGTAACGGCTCTGGGGGAGCAGTACTTC.

The chain uses TRBV16 and TRBJ2-1, with TRBD2 identical over 13 bases. Per the germline V gene, CDR1 is KGHSY and CDR2 is FQNENV. V dropped 2 bases and J dropped 0; count of bases not matched to a gene: 4. This CDR3 has 18 residues. In DNA form, the CDR3 reads TGTGCCAGCAGCCAACCGGGACTAGCGGGGTCCTCCTACAATGAGCAGTTCTTC. This translates into CASSQPGLAGSSYNEQFF. Full variable domain (rest looked up from reference TRBV16 and TRBJ2-1): GEEVAQTPKHLVRGEGQKAKLYCAPIKGHSYVFWYQQVLKNEFKFLISFQNENVFDETGMPKERFSAKCLPNSPCSLEIQATKLEDSAVYFCASSQPGLAGSSYNEQFFGPGTRLTVL.

This sequence joins TRBV5-6 and TRBJ2-3, with a tentative D call TRBD1 (5 bases). The CDR3 runs to 13 residues. V was shortened by 1 base and J by 3 bases, with 6 bases between the two germline ends. CDR1 is SGHDT, CDR2 YYEEEE, per germline. The CDR3 sequence: CASSLKGTDTQYF. DNA for the CDR3: TGTGCCAGCAGCTTGAAGGGGACAGATACGCAGTATTTT. The full variable domain, in which reference TRBV5-6 and TRBJ2-3 provide the parts outside the CDR3, is DAGVTQSPTHLIKTRGQQVTLRCSPKSGHDTVSWYQQALGQGPQFIFQYYEEEERQRGNFPDRFSGHQFPNYSSELNVNALLLGDSALYLCASSLKGTDTQYFGPGTRLTVL.

The rearrangement links TRBV27 to TRBJ2-5; tentatively, D is TRBD2 (6 bases). V lost 6 bases, J lost 4 bases, and 15 bases lay in between. Germline CDR1 and CDR2: MNHEY and SMNVEV (reference sequence). The CDR3 totals 14 residues. CDR3 coding DNA: TGTGCCAGCAGGAACAGCGGGTTTAGAGAGACCCAGTACTTC. It yields the protein CASRNSGFRETQYF.

This chain joins TRBV6-5 and TRBJ1-1; unclear D gene. Trimming removed 7 bases from V and 1 base from J, with 13 bases in between. Germline lookup yields CDR1 MNHEY and CDR2 SVGAGI. This CDR3 region has 14 residues. The CDR3 spells CASTTSGRNTEAFF. The CDR3 nucleotides are TGTGCCAGCACCACTTCGGGGAGGAACACTGAAGCTTTCTTT.

The chain uses TRBV7-2 and TRBJ2-5; 14 bases match TRBD2. CDR1 and CDR2 (germline): SGHTA, FQGNSA. This CDR3 is built from 16 residues. V dropped 1 base and J dropped 6; count of bases not matched to a gene: 4. As DNA, the CDR3 is TGTGCCAGCAGCTTAGTGGGACTAGCGGGAGTGAAGACCCAGTACTTC. Amino acid sequence: CASSLVGLAGVKTQYF.

The rearrangement uses TRBV3-1 (or the pseudogene TRBV3-2) and TRBJ1-2; D is possibly TRBD1 (6 bases). Trimming left V 0 bases short and J 8 bases short, with 16 bases between. Looked up from germline, CDR1 is LGHDT and CDR2 is YNNKEL (reference sequence). The CDR3 extends over 15 amino acids. The CDR3 reads CASSQDSAGAGGYTF. The DNA for the CDR3 is TGTGCCAGCAGCCAAGATTCAGCAGGGGCTGGCGGCTACACCTTC.